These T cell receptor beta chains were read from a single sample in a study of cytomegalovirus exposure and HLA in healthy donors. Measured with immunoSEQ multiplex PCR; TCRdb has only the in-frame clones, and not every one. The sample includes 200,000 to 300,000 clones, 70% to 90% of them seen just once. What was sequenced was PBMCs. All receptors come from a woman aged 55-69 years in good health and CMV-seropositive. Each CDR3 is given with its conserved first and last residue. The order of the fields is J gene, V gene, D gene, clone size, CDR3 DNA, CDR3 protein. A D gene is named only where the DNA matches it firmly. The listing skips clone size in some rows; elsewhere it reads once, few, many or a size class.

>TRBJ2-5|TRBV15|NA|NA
TGTGCCACCAGCAGAGGAGGGACACCTTCACAAGAGACCCAGTACTTC
CATSRGGTPSQETQYF
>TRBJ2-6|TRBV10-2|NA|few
TGCGCCAGCAGCGCACGGAGCTCTGGGGCCAACGTCCTGACTTTC
CASSARSSGANVLTF
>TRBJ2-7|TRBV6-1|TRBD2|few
TGTGCCAGCAGTCCGGGGGGTTTAACCTACGAGCAGTACTTC
CASSPGGLTYEQYF
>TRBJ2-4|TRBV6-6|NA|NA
TGTGCCAGCAGTTCCCCGGGGGACGGCAAAAACATTCAGTACTTC
CASSSPGDGKNIQYF
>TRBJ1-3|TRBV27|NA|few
TGTGCCAGCAGTTTAGAGTCTGGAAACACCATATATTTT
CASSLESGNTIYF
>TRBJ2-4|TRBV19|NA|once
TGTGCCAGTAGGGATGGCGGGGGCGAAAACATTCAGTACTTC
CASRDGGGENIQYF
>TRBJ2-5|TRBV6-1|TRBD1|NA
TGTGCCAGCAGGGAGGGACAGGGTAGGGAGACCCAGTACTTC
CASREGQGRETQYF
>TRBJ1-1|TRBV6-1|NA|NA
TGTGCCAGCAGTGTACAGGGTACTGAAGCTTTCTTT
CASSVQGTEAFF
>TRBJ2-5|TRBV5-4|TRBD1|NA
TGTGCCAGCAGCTTAGAGGGGGCTTGGGAGACCCAGTACTTC
CASSLEGAWETQYF
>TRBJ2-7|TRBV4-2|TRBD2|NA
TGTGCCAGCAGTCCTAGTATGGGCGGGAGTTCGGGCGAGCAGTACTTC
CASSPSMGGSSGEQYF
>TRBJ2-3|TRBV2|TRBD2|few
TGTGCCAGCAGGGACCCTCTAGCGGGGGACACAGATACGCAGTATTTT
CASRDPLAGDTDTQYF